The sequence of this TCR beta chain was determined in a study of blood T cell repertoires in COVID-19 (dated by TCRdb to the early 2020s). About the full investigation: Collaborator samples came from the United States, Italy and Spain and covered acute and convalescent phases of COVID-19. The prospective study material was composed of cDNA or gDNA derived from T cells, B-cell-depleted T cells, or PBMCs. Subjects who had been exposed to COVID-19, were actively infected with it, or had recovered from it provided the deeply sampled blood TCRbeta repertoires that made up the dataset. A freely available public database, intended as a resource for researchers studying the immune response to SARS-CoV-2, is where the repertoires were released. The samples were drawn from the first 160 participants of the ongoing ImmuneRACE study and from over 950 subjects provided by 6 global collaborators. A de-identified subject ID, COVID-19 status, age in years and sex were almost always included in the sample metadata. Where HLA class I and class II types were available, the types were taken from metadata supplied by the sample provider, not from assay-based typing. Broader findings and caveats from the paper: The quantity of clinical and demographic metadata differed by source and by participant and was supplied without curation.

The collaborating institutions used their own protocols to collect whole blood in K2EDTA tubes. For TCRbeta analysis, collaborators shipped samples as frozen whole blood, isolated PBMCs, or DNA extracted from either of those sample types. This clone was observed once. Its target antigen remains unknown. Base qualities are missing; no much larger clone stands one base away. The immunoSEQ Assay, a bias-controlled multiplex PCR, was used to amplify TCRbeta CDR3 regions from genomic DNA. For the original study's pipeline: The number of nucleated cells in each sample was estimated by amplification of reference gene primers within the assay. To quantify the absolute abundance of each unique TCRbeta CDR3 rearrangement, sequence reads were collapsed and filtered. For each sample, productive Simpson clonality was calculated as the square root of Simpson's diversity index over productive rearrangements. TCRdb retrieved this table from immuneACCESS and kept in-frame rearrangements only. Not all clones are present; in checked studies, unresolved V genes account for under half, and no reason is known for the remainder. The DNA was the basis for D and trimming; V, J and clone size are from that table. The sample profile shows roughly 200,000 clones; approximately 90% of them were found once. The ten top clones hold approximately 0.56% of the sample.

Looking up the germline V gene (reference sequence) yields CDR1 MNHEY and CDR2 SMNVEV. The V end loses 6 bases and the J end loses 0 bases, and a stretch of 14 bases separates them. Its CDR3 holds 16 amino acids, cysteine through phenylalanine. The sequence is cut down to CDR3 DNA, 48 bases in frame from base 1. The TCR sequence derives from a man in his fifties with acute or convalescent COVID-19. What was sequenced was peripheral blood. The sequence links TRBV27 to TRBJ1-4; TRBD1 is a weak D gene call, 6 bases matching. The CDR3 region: CASSPTGQTTNEKLFF. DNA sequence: TGTGCCAGCAGCCCTACAGGGCAGACAACTAATGAAAAACTGTTTTTT.